This T cell receptor (beta chain) is drawn from a study of shared T cell receptors in the human thymus. Only in-frame clones appear in the TCRdb table, and some are missing; sequencing was by immunoSEQ multiplex PCR. The data show over 350,000 clones, 95% seen once. V dropped 6 bases and J dropped 1 base, with 14 bases sitting between them. This CDR3 is built from 15 residues. CDR1 is MRHNA, CDR2 SNTAGT, per germline. The genes are TRBV6-4 and TRBJ2-3; D possibly corresponds to TRBD2 (5 bases). The sequence came from a human donor. Material for sequencing was thymocytes. The CDR3 coding sequence is TGTGCCAGCAGCGTAAGGGTCGGGGGCACAGATACGCAGTATTTT. Amino acid sequence: CASSVRVGGTDTQYF.